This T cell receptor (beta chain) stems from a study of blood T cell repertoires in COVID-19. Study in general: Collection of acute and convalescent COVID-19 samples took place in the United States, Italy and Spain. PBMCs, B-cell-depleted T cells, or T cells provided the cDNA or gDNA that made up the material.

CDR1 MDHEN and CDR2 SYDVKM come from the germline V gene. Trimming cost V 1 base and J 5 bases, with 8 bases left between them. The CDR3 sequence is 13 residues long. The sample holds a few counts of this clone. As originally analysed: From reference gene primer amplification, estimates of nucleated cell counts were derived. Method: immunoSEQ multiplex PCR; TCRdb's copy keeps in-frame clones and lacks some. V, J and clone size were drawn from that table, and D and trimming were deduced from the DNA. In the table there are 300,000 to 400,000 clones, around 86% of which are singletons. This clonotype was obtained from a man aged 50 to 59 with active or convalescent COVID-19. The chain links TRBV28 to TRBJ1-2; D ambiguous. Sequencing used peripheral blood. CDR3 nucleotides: TGTGCCAGCAGTTTATCGGCGGCTTATGGCTACACCTTC. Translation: CASSLSAAYGYTF.